This T cell receptor beta chain stems from a study of blood T cell repertoires in COVID-19. Across the study: Specimens from acute and convalescent COVID-19 originated in the United States, Italy and Spain. From T cells, B-cell-depleted T cells, or PBMCs came the material, which was cDNA or gDNA.

Germline CDR1 is KGHDR and CDR2 is SFDVKD. V was pared by 4 bases and J by 3 bases, with 12 bases between. This CDR3 is built from 14 residues. Original data processing: Amplification with reference gene primers provided the estimates of nucleated cell counts. Produced via immunoSEQ multiplex PCR; TCRdb's table is partial and in-frame only. The V and J calls and the clone size are those of that table, but D and trimming were determined from the DNA. The sample includes about 70,000 clones, 82% of them seen just once. This clone was observed once. The TCR sequence derives from a woman in her sixties or seventies with acute or convalescent COVID-19. The chain carries TRBV24-1 and TRBJ2-7; a possible D gene is TRBD1 (6 bases). Sequencing was performed on peripheral blood. As DNA, the CDR3 is TGTGCCACCAGTGAGTCGGGACAAGACTACGAGCAGTACTTC. Amino acids: CATSESGQDYEQYF.